The 26 T cell receptor beta chains below were found in one sample sequenced in a study of blood T cell repertoires in COVID-19. Measured with immunoSEQ multiplex PCR; TCRdb has only the in-frame clones, and not every one. This table has 180,000 or so clones, around 88% appearing once. The sequenced material came from peripheral blood. The source of these receptors is a woman aged 25-40 years with acute or convalescent COVID-19.

This clone appeared a few times. This rearrangement joins TRBV19 to TRBJ1-2; D gene uncertain. Trimming stripped 7 bases from V and 3 bases from J, with 15 bases between. Germline lookup yields CDR1 LNHDA and CDR2 SQIVND (reference sequence). The CDR3 runs to 14 residues. CDR3 region: CASKTAEQDYGYTF. The CDR3 coding sequence is TGTGCCAGTAAAACGGCAGAGCAGGACTATGGCTACACCTTC.

The V and J genes are TRBV11-2 and TRBJ2-1; D is unresolved. The V end lost 6 bases, the J end lost 8 bases, and 23 bases lay between the germline ends. CDR1 is SGHAT and CDR2 is FQNNGV in the germline V gene. This CDR3 is 16 amino acids long. The CDR3 sequence is CASRLFVLSLVDEQFF. CDR3 sequence (DNA): TGTGCCAGCAGGCTATTTGTTCTCTCCCTTGTGGATGAGCAGTTCTTC.

The J gene is TRBJ1-3, the V gene TRBV5-1, with 10 positions matching TRBD1. Trimming at V came to 4 bases and at J to 2 bases, leaving 3 bases not matched to a gene. This CDR3 region has 15 residues. Germline loops: CDR1 SGHRS, CDR2 YFSETQ. The DNA of the CDR3 is TGCGCCAGCAGCACCGGGACAGGGGCTGGAAACACCATATATTTT. It specifies CASSTGTGAGNTIYF. The entire variable domain, with the rest obtained from reference TRBV5-1 and TRBJ1-3, is as follows: KAGVTQTPRYLIKTRGQQVTLSCSPISGHRSVSWYQQTPGQGLQFLFEYFSETQRNKGNFPGRFSGRQFSNSRSEMNVSTLELGDSALYLCASSTGTGAGNTIYFGEGSWLTVV.

V and J are TRBV16 and TRBJ2-1; 9 bases are shared with TRBD2. Per the germline V gene, CDR1 is KGHSY and CDR2 is FQNENV. Losses at the gene ends were 2 bases for V and 7 bases for J; bases not matched to a gene: 15. The CDR3 has 18 residues. The CDR3, as DNA: TGTGCCAGCAGCCAAATAGGGCGGGAGGGCCCTCGCGGAAATGAGCAGTTCTTC. It encodes CASSQIGREGPRGNEQFF. Combining the CDR3 with reference TRBV16 and TRBJ2-1 gives the whole variable domain GEEVAQTPKHLVRGEGQKAKLYCAPIKGHSYVFWYQQVLKNEFKFLISFQNENVFDETGMPKERFSAKCLPNSPCSLEIQATKLEDSAVYFCASSQIGREGPRGNEQFFGPGTRLTVL.

This chain connects TRBV7-6 to TRBJ2-1; D is unclear. V gave up 4 bases and J gave up 10 bases, with 8 bases separating them. Germline CDR1 is SGHVS and CDR2 is FNYEAQ. The CDR3 has 11 residues. CDR3 region: CASSSIGEQFF. Here the CDR3 DNA reads TGTGCCAGCAGCTCCATCGGGGAGCAGTTCTTC. The entire variable domain, with the rest obtained from reference TRBV7-6 and TRBJ2-1, is as follows: GAGVSQSPRYKVTKRGQDVALRCDPISGHVSLYWYRQALGQGPEFLTYFNYEAQQDKSGLPNDRFSAERPEGSISTLTIQRTEQRDSAMYRCASSSIGEQFFGPGTRLTVL.

The chain uses TRBV5-6 and TRBJ1-1, with TRBD1 matching 12 bases. Germline V gene sequence: CDR1 SGHDT, CDR2 YYEEEE. J was trimmed by 0 bases and V by 4 bases; bases with no gene match: 7. The CDR3 is 17 amino acids. The CDR3 region is CASSQPGQGALNTEAFF. CDR3 nucleotides: TGTGCCAGCAGCCAACCGGGACAGGGGGCTTTGAACACTGAAGCTTTCTTT. Complete variable domain (other parts from reference TRBV5-6 and TRBJ1-1): DAGVTQSPTHLIKTRGQQVTLRCSPKSGHDTVSWYQQALGQGPQFIFQYYEEEERQRGNFPDRFSGHQFPNYSSELNVNALLLGDSALYLCASSQPGQGALNTEAFFGQGTRLTVV.

V gene TRBV18 combines with J gene TRBJ1-1, with D unclear. The CDR3 is 13 residues long. V was pared by 6 bases and J by 1 base, with 9 bases between. Germline V gene lookup returns CDR1 KGHSH and CDR2 LQKENI. The CDR3 protein is CASSQQTNTEAFF. CDR3 coding DNA: TGTGCCAGCTCCCAACAGACGAACACTGAAGCTTTCTTT.

This rearrangement joins TRBV7-9 to TRBJ2-7, with D tentatively TRBD2 (5 bases). The V gene's germline CDR1 is SEHNR and CDR2 FQNEAQ (reference sequence). This CDR3 comprises 12 residues. The V and J ends lost 2 bases and 4 bases respectively, with 6 bases between them. The CDR3 reads CASSLRGYEQYF. CDR3 DNA: TGTGCCAGCAGCTTACGGGGATACGAGCAGTACTTC.

The V and J genes are TRBV19 and TRBJ2-3, with D unresolved. V shed 10 bases and J shed 5 bases, with 19 bases lying between them. The CDR3 has 14 amino acids. CDR1 and CDR2 (germline): LNHDA, SQIVND (reference sequence). CDR3 in amino acids: CATSGFQSGDTQYF. CDR3 DNA sequence: TGTGCCACTTCCGGGTTTCAATCCGGAGATACGCAGTATTTT.

Concerning this clone itself: This sample includes further DNA sequences coding for the same CDR3. V is TRBV6-5 and J is TRBJ2-7, with 9 nucleotides matching TRBD2. The V and J ends lost 6 bases and 0 bases, in that order; junction bases with no gene match: 0. Per the germline V gene, CDR1 is MNHEY and CDR2 is SVGAGI. This CDR3 has 13 amino acids. The CDR3 DNA is TGTGCCAGCAGGCGGGAGGGCTCCTACGAGCAGTACTTC. Protein sequence: CASRREGSYEQYF.

V usage is TRBV9 and J usage is TRBJ1-1; no firm D call. The CDR3 has 14 residues. Germline loops: CDR1 SGDLS, CDR2 YYNGEE. Trimming removed 0 bases from V and 1 base from J, with 7 bases in between. CDR3 loop: CASSVVHSNTEAFF. The CDR3 DNA follows: TGTGCCAGCAGCGTAGTACATTCGAACACTGAAGCTTTCTTT.

The V call is TRBV30, the J call TRBJ1-5, with 7 bases lining up with TRBD1. V was clipped by 1 base and J by 2 bases; unmatched bases: 2. Germline CDR1 GTSNPN, CDR2 SVGIG (reference sequence). This CDR3 is built from 14 residues. The CDR3 coding sequence is TGTGCCTGGAGTGGAGGGGGCCGCAATCAGCCCCAGCATTTT. Encoded protein: CAWSGGGRNQPQHF.

This clone appeared a few times. This rearrangement joins TRBV30 to TRBJ1-1, with a weak D call TRBD1 (6 bases). The germline V and J ends were trimmed by 8 bases and 1 base, with 17 bases remaining between them. The CDR3 runs to 14 residues. The germline gives CDR1 GTSNPN, CDR2 SVGIG (reference sequence). CDR3 sequence: CARDRTDKNTEAFF. The CDR3, as DNA: TGTGCCAGAGACAGGACCGACAAGAACACTGAAGCTTTCTTT. Supplemented by reference TRBV30 and TRBJ1-1, the full variable domain reads SQTIHQWPATLVQPVGSPLSLECTVEGTSNPNLYWYRQAAGRGLQLLFYSVGIGQISSEVPQNLSASRPQDRQFILSSKKLLLSDSGFYLCARDRTDKNTEAFFGQGTRLTVV.

The chain employs TRBV7-9 and TRBJ2-1, with TRBD1 matching 7 bases. The J segment lost 5 bases and the V segment lost 4 bases, leaving 5 bases of the junction unmatched. The germline V gene encodes CDR1 SEHNR and CDR2 FQNEAQ (reference sequence). This CDR3 is built from 14 residues. The CDR3 sequence: CASSSTGYHNEQFF. For the CDR3, the DNA is TGTGCCAGCAGCTCGACAGGGTACCACAATGAGCAGTTCTTC.

The chain carries TRBV7-9 and TRBJ2-3, with TRBD2 matching over 8 bases. With V trimmed by 8 bases and J by 2 bases, 3 bases remained unmatched. Germline V gene sequence: CDR1 SEHNR, CDR2 FQNEAQ (reference sequence). CDR3 length: 13 residues. DNA of the CDR3: TGTGCCAGCCGGACTAGCTTCACAGATACGCAGTATTTT. Residues: CASRTSFTDTQYF.

This clone was detected only once. The chain has TRBV6-5 and TRBJ2-7; TRBD2 matches at 8 bases. Germline V gene data show CDR1 as MNHEY and CDR2 as SVGAGI. The CDR3 is 13 amino acids. The V gene end was trimmed by 7 bases and the J gene end by 9 bases; junction bases not matched to a gene: 11. CDR3 sequence (DNA): TGTGCCAGCACCCAGGGACTAGAAGACCCGCAGTACTTC. Translation gives CASTQGLEDPQYF.

The count of this clone is one. The chain links TRBV4-2 to TRBJ1-6; D unclear. The CDR3 is made up of 13 amino acids. Germline V gives CDR1 LGHNA, CDR2 YNFKEQ. Trimming removed 2 bases at V and 10 bases at J, with 9 bases between. CDR3 sequence (DNA): TGTGCCAGCAGCCAAAACCCCTACTCACCCCTCCACTTT. Its protein product is CASSQNPYSPLHF.

The chain combines TRBV9 with TRBJ1-1; 7 positions agree with TRBD1. The germline V gene has CDR1 SGDLS and CDR2 YYNGEE. The CDR3 is made up of 15 amino acids. V was clipped by 2 bases and J by 6 bases; unmatched bases: 10. The CDR3 DNA is TGTGCCAGCAGCGTCTCCGGGACAGCCACCGCTGAAGCTTTCTTT. Translating it yields CASSVSGTATAEAFF.

This sequence joins TRBV2 and TRBJ2-1, with 7 bases identical to TRBD2. Per the germline V gene, CDR1 is SNHLY and CDR2 is FYNNEI. The CDR3 loop spans 14 amino acids. Losses at the gene ends were 3 bases for V and 9 bases for J; bases not matched to a gene: 8. The CDR3 spells CASSETSWEGEQFF. For the CDR3, the DNA is TGTGCCAGCAGTGAGACCTCCTGGGAGGGTGAGCAGTTCTTC.

V usage is TRBV28 and J usage is TRBJ2-3, with 9 positions matching TRBD2. The CDR3 consists of 13 residues. V lost 9 bases, J lost 2 bases, and 3 bases stayed unmatched. Germline V lookup: CDR1 MDHEN, CDR2 SYDVKM. CDR3: CASSGRFTDTQYF. The CDR3 coding sequence is TGTGCCAGTAGCGGGAGATTCACAGATACGCAGTATTTT.

V gene TRBV28 combines with J gene TRBJ1-5; 8 nucleotides line up with TRBD1. V dropped 7 bases and J dropped 6; count of bases not matched to a gene: 5. Germline V gives CDR1 MDHEN, CDR2 SYDVKM. The CDR3 is made up of 13 amino acids. CDR3 DNA sequence: TGTGCCAGCACCTGGACAGGGCCTCAGCCCCAGCATTTT. Amino acids: CASTWTGPQPQHF. The whole variable domain, remainder taken from reference TRBV28 and TRBJ1-5, is DVKVTQSSRYLVKRTGEKVFLECVQDMDHENMFWYRQDPGLGLRLIYFSYDVKMKEKGDIPEGYSVSREKKERFSLILESASTNQTSMYLCASTWTGPQPQHFGDGTRLSIL.

The chain recombines TRBV5-4 with TRBJ1-3, with no clear D. This CDR3 has 16 residues. The V and J ends lost 4 bases and 0 bases respectively, with 14 bases between them. From germline, CDR1 is SGHNT and CDR2 YYREEE (reference sequence). The CDR3 DNA reads TGTGCCAGCAGCCCCCTTCCCGGGTACTCTGGAAACACCATATATTTT. This translates into CASSPLPGYSGNTIYF.

V gene TRBV30 combines with J gene TRBJ1-6; maybe TRBD1 (5 bases). Trimming took off 3 bases at V and 6 bases at J, with 21 bases between the two ends. This CDR3 is 17 amino acids long. Germline assignment: CDR1 GTSNPN and CDR2 SVGIG (reference sequence). The CDR3 DNA sequence: TGTGCCTGGAGGCCAGGGCAATTTAGTAGGCTTAATTCACCCCTCCACTTT. Protein: CAWRPGQFSRLNSPLHF.

The CDR3 DNA is TGTGCCTGTTTTGATAGCGATGAGCAGTTCTTC. Its protein product is CACFDSDEQFF. This chain uses TRBV30 with TRBJ2-1; TRBD2 might be the D (5 bases). Germline V lookup: CDR1 GTSNPN, CDR2 SVGIG (reference sequence). The CDR3 extends over 11 amino acids. V gave up 6 bases and J gave up 8 bases, with 11 bases separating them.

The chain employs TRBV6-5 and TRBJ1-1; D is undetermined. Between the trimmed V and J ends, which lost 0 bases and 10 bases, there was a span of 18 bases. Germline V lookup: CDR1 MNHEY, CDR2 SVGAGI. The CDR3 covers 15 residues. CDR3 in DNA: TGTGCCAGCAGTTACTCGACGGTAGACCCTCGGAGAGCTTTCTTT. It is translated as CASSYSTVDPRRAFF.

The V call is TRBV5-5, the J call TRBJ1-4; D perhaps matches TRBD1 (5 bases). V was clipped by 5 bases and J by 5 bases, with 19 bases between them. Per germline, CDR1 SGHKS and CDR2 YYEKEE (reference sequence). This CDR3 comprises 16 residues. The CDR3 region has the DNA TGTGCCAGCAGTTTATTTAGTCCGCGGGGCAATGAAAAACTGTTTTTT. Residues: CASSLFSPRGNEKLFF.